Below, one T cell receptor (beta chain) is given with its context. The CDR3 spans 15 residues. V gave up 4 bases and J gave up 3 bases; unmatched junction bases: 4. Germline V CDR1 and CDR2: LNHDA, SQIVND (reference sequence). Here immunoSEQ multiplex PCR was the method, and the copy in TCRdb shows in-frame clones only, minus some. The profile covers about 140,000 clones, with over 85% appearing a single time and roughly 12% taken by the ten largest. These data come from a study of control samples from healthy donors and cancer patients. The rearrangement links TRBV19 to TRBJ2-7, with 12 bases that match TRBD2. Sequencing used blood. The clonotype originates from a man aged 30-40 years in good health. In DNA form, the CDR3 reads TGTGCCAGTAGTAGGAGACTAGCGGGAGTCTACGAGCAGTACTTC. Protein product: CASSRRLAGVYEQYF.